A single sample gave rise to the 22 T cell receptor beta chains below, sequenced in a study of untreated major depressive disorder. TCRdb keeps only in-frame clones here, not all; method: immunoSEQ multiplex PCR. The table shows just over 20,000 clones, with around 87% occurring only once. The sample taken for sequencing was CD4+ T cells from PBMCs. The origin of the receptors is a woman aged 30 to 39 in good health.

This clone has only a few counts. The chain is built from TRBV5-1 and TRBJ2-5, with 15 bases aligning to TRBD2. Germline values: CDR1 SGHRS, CDR2 YFSETQ. This CDR3 region has 16 residues. The V segment lost 0 bases and the J segment 5 bases; nucleotides outside the gene matches: 2. The CDR3 DNA reads as TGCGCCAGCAGCTTGGGGACTAGCGGGGGGGCCGAGACCCAGTACTTC. Its translation is CASSLGTSGGAETQYF.

The rearrangement uses TRBV28 and TRBJ2-1; 8 positions agree with TRBD1. The CDR3 contains 15 residues. Trimming removed 6 bases from V and 1 base from J; junction bases left unmatched: 5. Germline CDR1 is MDHEN and CDR2 is SYDVKM. The chain's CDR3 is CASSNQGASYNEQFF. The CDR3 region has the DNA TGTGCCAGCAGCAACCAGGGGGCATCCTACAATGAGCAGTTCTTC.

Only one count was recorded for this clone. Here the CDR3 reads CASSPRATSASYNEQFF. As DNA, the CDR3 is TGTGCCAGCAGCCCCCGGGCGACTAGCGCCTCCTACAATGAGCAGTTCTTC. The chain carries TRBV7-2 and TRBJ2-1; 8 bases map to TRBD2. The CDR3 has 17 residues. Trimming cost V 5 bases and J 0 bases; bases outside gene matches: 9. Germline V gives CDR1 SGHTA, CDR2 FQGNSA.

The rearrangement joins TRBV4-2 to TRBJ2-2; 7 bases map to TRBD2. Germline CDR1 reads LGHNA; CDR2 reads YNFKEQ. This CDR3 comprises 15 residues. Trimming at V came to 4 bases and at J to 5 bases, leaving 7 bases not matched to a gene. The CDR3 sequence: CASSPTSVLTGELFF. CDR3 sequence (DNA): TGTGCCAGCAGCCCTACTAGCGTTCTGACCGGGGAGCTGTTTTTT.

V and J are TRBV4-1 and TRBJ1-3, with D hard to call. The V end lost 6 bases, the J end lost 0 bases, and 12 bases lay between the germline ends. The CDR3 totals 15 residues. Germline-derived CDR1 and CDR2 are MGHRA and YSYEKL. CDR3 nucleotide sequence: TGCGCCAGCAGATCAGCTGATAGCTCTGGAAACACCATATATTTT. Translation gives CASRSADSSGNTIYF.

V and J are TRBV18 and TRBJ1-5, with TRBD1 as a possible D gene (6 bases). V gave up 4 bases and J gave up 0 bases, with 10 bases separating them. This CDR3 comprises 15 residues. The V gene's germline CDR1 is KGHSH and CDR2 LQKENI. The CDR3, as DNA: TGTGCCAGCTCACAGGCAGGGGATAGCAATCAGCCCCAGCATTTT. This sequence encodes CASSQAGDSNQPQHF. Variable domain in full (rest from reference TRBV18 and TRBJ1-5): NAGVMQNPRHLVRRRGQEARLRCSPMKGHSHVYWYRQLPEEGLKFMVYLQKENIIDESGMPKERFSAEFPKEGPSILRIQQVVRGDSAAYFCASSQAGDSNQPQHFGDGTRLSIL.

V usage is TRBV6-5 and J usage is TRBJ1-5; D uncertain. Trimming shortened V by 6 bases and J by 4 bases, and 10 bases separated the two germline ends. Germline CDR1 MNHEY, CDR2 SVGAGI. CDR3 length: 13 residues. The CDR3 DNA follows: TGTGCCAGCAGCCGAAAGGAGAATCAGCCCCAGCATTTT. Its translation: CASSRKENQPQHF.

This clone was counted a single time. This chain links TRBV28 with TRBJ1-4, with D unresolved. This CDR3 is 12 amino acids long. Trimming took 3 bases from V and 11 from J, leaving 10 bases between them. The germline V gene has CDR1 MDHEN and CDR2 SYDVKM. The CDR3 region is CASSFDQAKLFF. The DNA of the CDR3 is TGTGCCAGCAGTTTCGACCAGGCTAAACTGTTTTTT.

The rearrangement links TRBV6-5 to TRBJ1-1; D unresolved. The CDR3 runs 13 residues. V lost 0 bases and J 12 bases, leaving 14 bases between the germline ends. Germline V CDR1 and CDR2: MNHEY, SVGAGI. Here the CDR3 reads CASSYSDGVFSFF. The CDR3 nucleotides read TGTGCCAGCAGTTACTCGGACGGGGTTTTTTCTTTCTTT.

This sequence joins TRBV27 and TRBJ1-1; 7 nucleotides align to TRBD1. CDR1 and CDR2 from the germline V gene are MNHEY and SMNVEV (reference sequence). With 2 bases clipped from V and 1 base from J, the junction kept 1 base outside the gene matches. The CDR3 totals 14 residues. The CDR3 here is CASSLQGGNTEAFF. In DNA, the CDR3 is TGTGCCAGCAGTTTACAGGGGGGGAACACTGAAGCTTTCTTT.

The CDR3 nucleotides are TGTGCCAGCAGCCCGCGGAACACAGATACGCAGTATTTT. As protein: CASSPRNTDTQYF. J is TRBJ2-3 and V is TRBV9; D is unclear. V dropped 4 bases and J dropped 2 bases, with 8 bases sitting between them. This CDR3 spans 13 amino acids. Germline V CDR1 and CDR2: SGDLS, YYNGEE. Full variable domain (outside the CDR3, taken from reference TRBV9 and TRBJ2-3): DSGVTQTPKHLITATGQRVTLRCSPRSGDLSVYWYQQSLDQGLQFLIQYYNGEERAKGNILERFSAQQFPDLHSELNLSSLELGDSALYFCASSPRNTDTQYFGPGTRLTVL.

This rearrangement joins TRBV7-2 to TRBJ2-2; the D gene is possibly TRBD1 (7 bases). This CDR3 is 19 amino acids long. Germline CDR1 SGHTA, CDR2 FQGNSA. The V and J ends lost 5 bases and 2 bases respectively, with 24 bases between them. The CDR3, as DNA: TGTGCCAGCAGCCAGCACTCCCAACTGCGGGACAGCAACACCGGGGAGCTGTTTTTT. This codes for CASSQHSQLRDSNTGELFF.

The chain combines TRBV5-1 with TRBJ2-2; D not certain. This CDR3 region has 16 residues. V shed 0 bases and J shed 0 bases, with 9 bases lying between them. Germline V CDR1 and CDR2: SGHRS, YFSETQ. The chain's CDR3 is CASSLAGPPNTGELFF. Here the CDR3 DNA reads TGCGCCAGCAGCTTGGCCGGACCACCGAACACCGGGGAGCTGTTTTTT.

V usage is TRBV9 and J usage is TRBJ1-3; no definite D call. Germline V gives CDR1 SGDLS, CDR2 YYNGEE. CDR3 length equals 14 residues. V was trimmed by 0 bases and J by 4 bases, leaving 8 bases between them. CDR3 amino acids: CASSVVGDGNTIYF. The CDR3 nucleotides are TGTGCCAGCAGCGTAGTAGGAGACGGAAACACCATATATTTT. Supplemented by reference TRBV9 and TRBJ1-3, the full variable domain reads DSGVTQTPKHLITATGQRVTLRCSPRSGDLSVYWYQQSLDQGLQFLIQYYNGEERAKGNILERFSAQQFPDLHSELNLSSLELGDSALYFCASSVVGDGNTIYFGEGSWLTVV.

This sequence joins TRBV27 and TRBJ1-1, with TRBD1 matching 7 bases. The V and J ends lost 5 bases and 4 bases, in that order; junction bases with no gene match: 10. The CDR3 sequence is 15 residues long. Germline V gives CDR1 MNHEY, CDR2 SMNVEV (reference sequence). CDR3 protein: CASSQGGGQATEAFF. CDR3 nucleotides: TGTGCCAGCAGTCAAGGGGGCGGGCAGGCCACTGAAGCTTTCTTT.

The rearrangement joins TRBV28 to TRBJ1-2, with 9 bases identical to TRBD1. CDR3 size: 14 residues. Germline trimming cut 8 bases from V and 4 bases from J; bases unmatched to any gene: 8. CDR1 and CDR2 (germline): MDHEN, SYDVKM. The CDR3 sequence: CASATGGVPYGYTF. CDR3 coding DNA: TGTGCCAGCGCCACAGGGGGCGTCCCCTATGGCTACACCTTC.

J is TRBJ1-1 and V is TRBV11-2, with D possibly being TRBD1 (5 bases). Trimming left V 1 base short and J 4 bases short, with 13 bases between. The CDR3 is 15 residues long. The germline CDR1 and CDR2 sequences are SGHAT and FQNNGV. The CDR3 region has the DNA TGTGCCAGCAGCTTAGTGGGGGTTGACGGCACTGAAGCTTTCTTT. The encoded protein is CASSLVGVDGTEAFF. Full variable domain (outside the CDR3, taken from reference TRBV11-2 and TRBJ1-1): EAGVAQSPRYKIIEKRQSVAFWCNPISGHATLYWYQQILGQGPKLLIQFQNNGVVDDSQLPKDRFSAERLKGVDSTLKIQPAKLEDSAVYLCASSLVGVDGTEAFFGQGTRLTVV.

The chain joins TRBV29-1 to TRBJ1-1; D is ambiguous. Germline values: CDR1 SQVTM, CDR2 ANQGSEA. V was shortened by 4 bases and J by 2 bases, with 14 bases between the two germline ends. The CDR3 consists of 14 residues. The CDR3 region has the DNA TGCAGCGTTGGTCCGGTACAGAGCAACACTGAAGCTTTCTTT. Encoded protein: CSVGPVQSNTEAFF. The whole variable domain, filled in from reference TRBV29-1 and TRBJ1-1, reads SAVISQKPSRDICQRGTSLTIQCQVDSQVTMMFWYRQQPGQSLTLIATANQGSEATYESGFVIDKFPISRPNLTFSTLTVSNMSPEDSSIYLCSVGPVQSNTEAFFGQGTRLTVV.

This rearrangement joins TRBV5-6 to TRBJ1-2; D is possibly TRBD1 (5 bases). CDR1 is SGHDT and CDR2 is YYEEEE in the germline V gene. The CDR3 is made up of 15 amino acids. The ends were cut back, 1 base at V and 7 bases at J, with 17 bases in the middle. The CDR3: CASSLQTAGRRGYTF. For the CDR3, the DNA is TGTGCCAGCAGCTTGCAGACAGCCGGCAGGCGTGGCTACACCTTC.

The J gene is TRBJ1-2, the V gene TRBV2; D might be TRBD1 (6 bases). The V and J ends lost 6 bases and 8 bases respectively, with 16 bases between them. This CDR3 has 13 amino acids. The germline CDR1 and CDR2 sequences are SNHLY and FYNNEI. Here the CDR3 reads CASRVNREGGYTF. DNA for the CDR3: TGTGCCAGCAGGGTAAACAGGGAAGGCGGCTACACCTTC.

The chain uses TRBV29-1 and TRBJ2-1; 10 nucleotides agree with TRBD1. The ends lost 6 bases at V and 7 bases at J; junction bases unmatched: 0. Per germline, CDR1 SQVTM and CDR2 ANQGSEA. The CDR3 runs 11 residues. This CDR3 is CSVDRGNEQFF. The CDR3 DNA sequence: TGCAGCGTGGACAGGGGGAATGAGCAGTTCTTC.

The chain combines TRBV9 with TRBJ1-4, with D perhaps matching TRBD1 (5 bases). The CDR3 is 15 residues long. The ends were cut back, 4 bases at V and 8 bases at J, with 18 bases in the middle. Germline lookup yields CDR1 SGDLS and CDR2 YYNGEE. The CDR3 bases are TGTGCCAGCAGCCCAAGAACGGACACCCGGGAAAAACTGTTTTTT. Protein: CASSPRTDTREKLFF.